This T cell receptor (beta chain) was obtained from a study of regulatory T cells in long-lasting Graves disease. Time point noted: persistent/refractory GD, antithyroid drugs over 5 years with positive TRAb. PBMC-extracted RNA yielded the TCR library. Graves' disease diagnoses used American Thyroid Association guidelines. Study-wide findings and caveats: There was favoring of TRBV28, TRBJ1-2 and TRBJ2-5 in persistent disease.

Arm-PCR of CDR3 regions and iRepertoire HTBI primers were the basis on which TCR beta libraries were built. TCRdb fed the multiplex PCR reads into MiXCR, producing one record per CDR3 protein. The sample contains some 450,000 distinct CDR3 sequences, roughly a quarter of which appear only once. This clonotype was counted a few times. What it binds is not known. After removal of 6 bases from V and 5 bases from J, the junction contained 7 bases not matched to a gene. This CDR3 is 14 amino acids long. Germline-derived CDR1 and CDR2 are ENHRY and SYGVKD. The sample was peripheral blood mononuclear cells (PBMCs), taken when the disease was refractory, from a patient treated with antithyroid drugs. The source of this sequence is a female donor with Graves disease. The chain combines TRBV10-3 with TRBJ1-1, with TRBD1 identical over 9 bases. CDR3 loop: CAISQGQGLTEAFF. In nucleotides, the CDR3 is TGTGCCATCAGCCAGGGACAGGGTTTGACTGAAGCTTTCTTT.